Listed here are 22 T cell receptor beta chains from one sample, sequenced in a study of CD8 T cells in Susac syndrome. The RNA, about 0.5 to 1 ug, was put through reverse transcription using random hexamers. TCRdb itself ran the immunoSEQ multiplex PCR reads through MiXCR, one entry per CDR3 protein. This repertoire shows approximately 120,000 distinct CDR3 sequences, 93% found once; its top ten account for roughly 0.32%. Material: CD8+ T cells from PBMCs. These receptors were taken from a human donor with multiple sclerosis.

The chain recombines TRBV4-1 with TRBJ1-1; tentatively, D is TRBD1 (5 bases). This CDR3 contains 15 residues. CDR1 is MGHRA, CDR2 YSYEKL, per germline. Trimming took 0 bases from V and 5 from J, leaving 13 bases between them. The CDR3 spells CASSQDGGPNTEAFF. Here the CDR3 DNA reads TGCGCCAGCAGCCAAGATGGGGGTCCAAATACTGAAGCTTTCTTT.

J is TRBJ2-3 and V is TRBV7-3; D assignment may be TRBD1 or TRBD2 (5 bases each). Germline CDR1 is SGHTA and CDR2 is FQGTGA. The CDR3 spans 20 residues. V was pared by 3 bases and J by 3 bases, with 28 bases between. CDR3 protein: CASSFAITWSCAWGTDTQYF. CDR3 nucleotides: TGTGCCAGCAGCTTCGCGATAACCTGGTCTTGCGCATGGGGGACAGATACGCAGTATTTT. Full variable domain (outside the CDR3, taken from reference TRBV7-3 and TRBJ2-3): GAGVSQTPSNKVTEKGKYVELRCDPISGHTALYWYRQSLGQGPEFLIYFQGTGAADDSGLPNDRFFAVRPEGSVSTLKIQRTERGDSAVYLCASSFAITWSCAWGTDTQYFGPGTRLTVL.

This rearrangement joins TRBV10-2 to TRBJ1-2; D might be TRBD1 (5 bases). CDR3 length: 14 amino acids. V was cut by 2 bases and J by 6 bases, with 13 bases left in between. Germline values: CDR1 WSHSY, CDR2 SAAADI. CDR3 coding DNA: TGCGCCAGCAGTGAGCCAGGGTTTTTGAATGGCTACACCTTC. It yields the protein CASSEPGFLNGYTF.

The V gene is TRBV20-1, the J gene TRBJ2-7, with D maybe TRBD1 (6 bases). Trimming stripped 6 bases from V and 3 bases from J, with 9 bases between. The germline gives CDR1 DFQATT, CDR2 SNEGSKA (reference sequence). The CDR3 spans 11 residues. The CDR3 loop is CSAQGHYEQYV. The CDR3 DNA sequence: TGCAGTGCACAGGGTCACTACGAGCAGTACGTC.

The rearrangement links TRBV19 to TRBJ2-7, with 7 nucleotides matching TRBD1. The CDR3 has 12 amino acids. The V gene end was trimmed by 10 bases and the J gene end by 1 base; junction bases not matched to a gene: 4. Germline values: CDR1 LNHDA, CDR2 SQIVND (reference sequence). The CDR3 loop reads CATRDSSYEQYV. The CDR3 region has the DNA TGTGCCACCCGGGACAGTTCCTACGAGCAGTACGTC.

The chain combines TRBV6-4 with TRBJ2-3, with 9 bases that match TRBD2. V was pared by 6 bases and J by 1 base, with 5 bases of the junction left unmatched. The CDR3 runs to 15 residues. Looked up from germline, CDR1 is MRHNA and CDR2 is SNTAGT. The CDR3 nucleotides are TGTGCCAGCAGCTTGTCTAGCGGGGGCACAGATACGCAGTATTTT. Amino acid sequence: CASSLSSGGTDTQYF.

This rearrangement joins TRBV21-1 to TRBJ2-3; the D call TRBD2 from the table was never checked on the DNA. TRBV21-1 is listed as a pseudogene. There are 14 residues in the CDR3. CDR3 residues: CASGTSGSTDTQYF. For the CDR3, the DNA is TGTGCCAGCGGGACTAGCGGGAGCACAGATACGCAGTATTTT.

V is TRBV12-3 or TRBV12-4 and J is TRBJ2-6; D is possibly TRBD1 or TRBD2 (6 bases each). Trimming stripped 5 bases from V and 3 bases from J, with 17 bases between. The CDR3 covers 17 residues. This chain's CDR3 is CASSHTGFGGGANVLTF. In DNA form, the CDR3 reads TGTGCCAGCAGTCACACAGGGTTCGGGGGTGGGGCCAACGTCCTGACTTTC.

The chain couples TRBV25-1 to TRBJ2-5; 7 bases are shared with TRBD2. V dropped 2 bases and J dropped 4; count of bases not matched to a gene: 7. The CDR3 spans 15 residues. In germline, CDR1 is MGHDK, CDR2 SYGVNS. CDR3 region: CASSEIGREGETQYF. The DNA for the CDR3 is TGTGCCAGCAGTGAAATTGGGAGGGAGGGAGAGACCCAGTACTTC. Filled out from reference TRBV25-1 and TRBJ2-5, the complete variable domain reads EADIYQTPRYLVIGTGKKITLECSQTMGHDKMYWYQQDPGMELHLIHYSYGVNSTEKGDLSSESTVSRIRTEHFPLTLESARPSHTSQYLCASSEIGREGETQYFGPGTRLLVL.

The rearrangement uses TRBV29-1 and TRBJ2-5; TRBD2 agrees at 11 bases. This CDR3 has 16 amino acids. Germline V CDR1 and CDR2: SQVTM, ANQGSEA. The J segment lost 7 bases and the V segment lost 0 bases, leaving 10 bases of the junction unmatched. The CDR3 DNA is TGCAGCGTTGAAGATCAGGGACTAGCGGAGTTCGGGACCCAGTACTTC. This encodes CSVEDQGLAEFGTQYF.

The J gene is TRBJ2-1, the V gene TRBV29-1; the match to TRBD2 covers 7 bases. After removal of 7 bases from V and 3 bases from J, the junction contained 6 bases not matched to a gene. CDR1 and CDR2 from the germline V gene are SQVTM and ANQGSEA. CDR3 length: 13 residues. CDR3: CSAYGGNYNEQFF. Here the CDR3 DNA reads TGCAGCGCCTACGGGGGGAACTACAATGAGCAGTTCTTC.

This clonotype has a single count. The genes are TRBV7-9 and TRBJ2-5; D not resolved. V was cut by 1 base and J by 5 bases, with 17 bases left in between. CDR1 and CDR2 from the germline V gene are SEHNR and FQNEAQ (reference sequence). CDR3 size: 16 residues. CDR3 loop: CASSLDWSVMRETQYF. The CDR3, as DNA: TGTGCCAGCAGCTTAGATTGGTCCGTAATGCGGGAGACCCAGTACTTC.

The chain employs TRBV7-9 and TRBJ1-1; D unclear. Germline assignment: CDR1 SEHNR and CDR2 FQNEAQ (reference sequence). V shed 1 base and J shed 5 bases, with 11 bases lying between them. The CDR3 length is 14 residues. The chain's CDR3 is CASSLGGEETEAFF. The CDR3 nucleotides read TGTGCCAGCAGCTTAGGTGGAGAAGAGACTGAAGCTTTCTTT.

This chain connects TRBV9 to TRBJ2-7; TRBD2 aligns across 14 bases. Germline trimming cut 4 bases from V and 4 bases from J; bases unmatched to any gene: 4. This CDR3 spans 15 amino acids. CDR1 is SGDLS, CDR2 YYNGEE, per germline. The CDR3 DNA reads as TGTGCCAGCAGCACCGGGACTAGCGGGGGATACGAGCAGTACTTC. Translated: CASSTGTSGGYEQYF.

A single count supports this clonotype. The CDR3: CASSHQGYEQYV. The DNA for the CDR3 is TGTGCCAGCAGCCACCAGGGTTACGAGCAGTACGTC. The chain has TRBV6-1 and TRBJ2-7; tentatively, D is TRBD1 (5 bases). CDR1 is MNHNS and CDR2 is SASEGT in the germline V gene. The CDR3 is 12 amino acids. With 6 bases removed from V and 4 bases from J, the gap between germline ends came to 10 bases.

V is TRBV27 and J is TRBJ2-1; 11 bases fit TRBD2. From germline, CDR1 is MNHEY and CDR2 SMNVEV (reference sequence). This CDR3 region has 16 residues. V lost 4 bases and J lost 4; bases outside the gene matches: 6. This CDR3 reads CASSSPLAGVYNEQFF. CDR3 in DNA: TGTGCCAGCAGTTCCCCACTAGCGGGGGTATACAATGAGCAGTTCTTC.

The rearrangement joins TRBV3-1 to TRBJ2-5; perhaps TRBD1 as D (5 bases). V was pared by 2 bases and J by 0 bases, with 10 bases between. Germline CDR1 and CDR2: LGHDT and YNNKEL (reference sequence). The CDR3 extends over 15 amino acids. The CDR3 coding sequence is TGTGCCAGCAGCCAAAGCCCAGGGAACCAAGAGACCCAGTACTTC. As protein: CASSQSPGNQETQYF.

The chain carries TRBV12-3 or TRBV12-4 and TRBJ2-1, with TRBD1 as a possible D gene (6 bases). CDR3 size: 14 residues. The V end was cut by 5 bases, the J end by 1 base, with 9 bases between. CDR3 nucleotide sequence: TGTGCCAGCAGTCCTGGACAGTCCTACAATGAGCAGTTCTTC. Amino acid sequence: CASSPGQSYNEQFF.

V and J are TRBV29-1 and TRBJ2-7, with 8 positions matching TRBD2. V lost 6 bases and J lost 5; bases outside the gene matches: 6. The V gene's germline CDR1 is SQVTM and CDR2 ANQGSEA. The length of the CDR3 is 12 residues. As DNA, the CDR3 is TGCAGCGTCTCACAAGCGGGAGACGAGCAGTACGTC. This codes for CSVSQAGDEQYV.

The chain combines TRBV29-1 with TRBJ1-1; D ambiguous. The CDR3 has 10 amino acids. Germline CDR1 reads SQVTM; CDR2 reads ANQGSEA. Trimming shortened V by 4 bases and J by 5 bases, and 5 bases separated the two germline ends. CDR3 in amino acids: CSVAGTEAFF. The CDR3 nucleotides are TGCAGCGTTGCAGGAACTGAAGCTTTCTTT. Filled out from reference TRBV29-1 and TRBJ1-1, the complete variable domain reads SAVISQKPSRDICQRGTSLTIQCQVDSQVTMMFWYRQQPGQSLTLIATANQGSEATYESGFVIDKFPISRPNLTFSTLTVSNMSPEDSSIYLCSVAGTEAFFGQGTRLTVV.

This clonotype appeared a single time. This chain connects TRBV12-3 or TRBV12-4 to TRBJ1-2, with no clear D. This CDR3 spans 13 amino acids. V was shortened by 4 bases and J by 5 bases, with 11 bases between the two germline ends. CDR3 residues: CASSSPGEYGYTF. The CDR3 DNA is TGTGCCAGCAGTTCTCCCGGGGAGTATGGCTACACCTTC.

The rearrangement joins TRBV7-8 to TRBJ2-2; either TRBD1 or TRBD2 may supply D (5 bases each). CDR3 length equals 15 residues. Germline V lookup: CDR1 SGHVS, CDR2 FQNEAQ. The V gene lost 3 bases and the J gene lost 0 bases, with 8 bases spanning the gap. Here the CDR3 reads CASSFGTANTGELFF. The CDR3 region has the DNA TGTGCCAGCAGCTTCGGGACCGCGAACACCGGGGAGCTGTTTTTT.